This T cell receptor beta chain was recovered during a study of cytomegalovirus exposure and HLA in healthy donors. Overall study findings and caveats: Later analysis associated a missense DCLRE1C variant with TCR beta V- and J-gene trimming. The classifier was said to identify cytomegalovirus status with high specificity and sensitivity.

This clone was detected only once. Its antigen is not known. The CDR3 has 14 residues. CDR1 is MNHNY, CDR2 SVGAGI, per germline (reference sequence). The V end was cut by 5 bases, the J end by 4 bases, with 15 bases between. Both 60 Vbeta primers and 13 Jbeta primers went into the PCR. Profiled with immunoSEQ multiplex PCR; TCRdb holds only in-frame clones, not every one. The sample has 110,000 or so clones, around four fifths seen once. This sequence was found in a woman in her thirties or forties in good health and CMV-seropositive. The specimen was PBMCs. The chain couples TRBV6-6 to TRBJ2-7; possible D gene TRBD1, 7 bases. CDR3 protein: CASSGGTEFYEQYF. As DNA, the CDR3 is TGTGCCAGCAGTGGGGGGACAGAATTTTACGAGCAGTACTTC.